This T cell receptor (beta chain) stems from a study of technical replicates of blood from a handful of donors. The CDR3 consists of 15 residues. Germline CDR1 MNHEY, CDR2 SMNVEV (reference sequence). The J segment lost 5 bases and the V segment lost 6 bases, leaving 8 bases of the junction unmatched. The table came from immunoSEQ multiplex PCR; TCRdb's copy has only in-frame clones and leaves some out. This sample has approximately 41,000 clones, with about 96% found just once. The chain recombines TRBV27 with TRBJ2-7, with 12 bases aligning to TRBD2. The sample comprised T cells isolated from PBMCs. The receptor was derived from a human donor in good health. The chain's CDR3 is CASRRLAGVLNEQYF. The CDR3 DNA follows: TGTGCCAGCAGGCGACTAGCGGGAGTTTTAAACGAGCAGTACTTC.